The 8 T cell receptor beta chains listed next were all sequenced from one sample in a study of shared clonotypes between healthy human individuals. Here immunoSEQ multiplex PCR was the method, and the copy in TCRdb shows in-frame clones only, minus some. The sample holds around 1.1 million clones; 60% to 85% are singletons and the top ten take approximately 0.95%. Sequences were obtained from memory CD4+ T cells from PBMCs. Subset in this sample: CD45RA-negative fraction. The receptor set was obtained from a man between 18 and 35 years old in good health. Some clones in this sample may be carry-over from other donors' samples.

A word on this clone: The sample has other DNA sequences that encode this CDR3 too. The DNA of the CDR3 is TGTGCCACCAGCAGAGATCTAGCGGAGGCCTACGAGCAGTACTTC. Translated, it gives CATSRDLAEAYEQYF. The gene calls are TRBV15 and TRBJ2-7; 7 positions agree with TRBD2. The CDR3 totals 15 residues. Germline values: CDR1 LNHNV, CDR2 YYDKDF (reference sequence). The V and J ends lost 0 bases and 2 bases, in that order; junction bases with no gene match: 4.

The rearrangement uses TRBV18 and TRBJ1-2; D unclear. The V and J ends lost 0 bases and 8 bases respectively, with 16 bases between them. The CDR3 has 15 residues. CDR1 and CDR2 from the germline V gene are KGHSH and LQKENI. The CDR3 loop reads CASSPPARPPGGYTF. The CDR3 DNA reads TGTGCCAGCTCACCACCGGCCAGACCCCCGGGGGGCTACACCTTC.

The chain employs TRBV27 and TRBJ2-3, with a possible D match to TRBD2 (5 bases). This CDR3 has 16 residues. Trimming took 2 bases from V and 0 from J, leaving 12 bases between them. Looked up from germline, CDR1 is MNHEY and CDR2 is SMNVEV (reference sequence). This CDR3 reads CASSLSGATSTDTQYF. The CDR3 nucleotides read TGTGCCAGCAGTTTAAGCGGAGCCACTAGCACAGATACGCAGTATTTT.

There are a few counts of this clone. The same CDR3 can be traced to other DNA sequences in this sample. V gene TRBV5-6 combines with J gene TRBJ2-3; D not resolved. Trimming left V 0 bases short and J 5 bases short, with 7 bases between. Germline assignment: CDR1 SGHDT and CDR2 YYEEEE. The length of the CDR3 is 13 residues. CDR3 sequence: CASSLGSGDTQYF. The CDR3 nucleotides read TGTGCCAGCAGCTTGGGATCGGGAGATACGCAGTATTTT.

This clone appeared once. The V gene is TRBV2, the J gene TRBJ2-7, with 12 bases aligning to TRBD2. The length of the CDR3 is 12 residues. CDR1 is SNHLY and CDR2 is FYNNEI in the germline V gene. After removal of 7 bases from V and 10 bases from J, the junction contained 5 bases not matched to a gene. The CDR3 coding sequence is TGTGCCAGCACCATGACTAGCGGGAGTCAGTACTTC. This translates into CASTMTSGSQYF.

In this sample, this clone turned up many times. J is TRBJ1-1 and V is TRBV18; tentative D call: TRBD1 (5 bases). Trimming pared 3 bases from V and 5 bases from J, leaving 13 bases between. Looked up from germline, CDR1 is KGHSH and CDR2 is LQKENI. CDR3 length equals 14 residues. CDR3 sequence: CASSPSQGVTEAFF. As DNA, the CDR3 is TGTGCCAGCTCACCGAGTCAAGGGGTGACTGAAGCTTTCTTT.

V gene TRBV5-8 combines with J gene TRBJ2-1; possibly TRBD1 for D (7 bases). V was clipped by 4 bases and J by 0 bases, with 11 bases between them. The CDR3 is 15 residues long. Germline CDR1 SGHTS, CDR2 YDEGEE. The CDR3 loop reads CASSLEGASYNEQFF. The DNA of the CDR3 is TGTGCCAGCAGCCTGGAGGGGGCCTCCTACAATGAGCAGTTCTTC.

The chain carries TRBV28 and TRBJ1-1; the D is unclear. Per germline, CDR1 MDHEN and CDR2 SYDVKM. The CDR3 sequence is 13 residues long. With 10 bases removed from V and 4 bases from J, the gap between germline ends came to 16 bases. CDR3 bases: TGTGCCACTCCGGGGTCTGGAGGCACTGAAGCTTTCTTT. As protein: CATPGSGGTEAFF.